The 17 T cell receptor beta chains below come from one sample, sequenced in a study of cytomegalovirus exposure and HLA in healthy donors. With 60 Vbeta and 13 Jbeta primers, the PCR was carried out. TCRdb keeps only in-frame clones here, not all; method: immunoSEQ multiplex PCR. The sample has approximately 45,000 clones; 55% to 75% are singletons. Material for sequencing was PBMCs. The receptors were gathered from a woman aged 30 to 39 in good health and CMV-seronegative.

The rearrangement links TRBV29-1 to TRBJ2-7; 7 positions agree with TRBD2. V dropped 5 bases and J dropped 0; count of bases not matched to a gene: 4. The germline CDR1 and CDR2 sequences are SQVTM and ANQGSEA. The CDR3 spans 13 residues. The DNA of the CDR3 is TGCAGCGTTTTCCGGGACTACTCCTACGAGCAGTACTTC. Its protein product is CSVFRDYSYEQYF.

The V call is TRBV28, the J call TRBJ1-5; D call uncertain. The germline CDR1 and CDR2 sequences are MDHEN and SYDVKM. Trimming left V 6 bases short and J 9 bases short, with 21 bases between. The CDR3 contains 15 residues. As DNA, the CDR3 is TGTGCCAGCAGGGGCGGAGGGAGTACGGGGATGCCCCAGCATTTT. Translated, it gives CASRGGGSTGMPQHF.

This chain uses TRBV30 with TRBJ2-1; a weak D match, TRBD1 (6 bases). Germline values: CDR1 GTSNPN, CDR2 SVGIG (reference sequence). The CDR3 is 18 residues long. The V end was cut by 3 bases, the J end by 6 bases, with 27 bases between. Written as DNA, the CDR3 is TGTGCCTGGAGGGAAGGGGACAACCTACCCCGAGGGGGCAATGAGCAGTTCTTC. Residues: CAWREGDNLPRGGNEQFF. Full variable domain (missing parts from reference TRBV30 and TRBJ2-1): SQTIHQWPATLVQPVGSPLSLECTVEGTSNPNLYWYRQAAGRGLQLLFYSVGIGQISSEVPQNLSASRPQDRQFILSSKKLLLSDSGFYLCAWREGDNLPRGGNEQFFGPGTRLTVL.

V gene TRBV10-3 combines with J gene TRBJ2-1; TRBD2 aligns across 8 bases. The CDR3 contains 17 residues. J lost 8 bases, V lost 4 bases, and 16 bases had no gene match. The germline V gene encodes CDR1 ENHRY and CDR2 SYGVKD. CDR3 DNA sequence: TGTGCCATCAGTGTCATGACAGGTCCGGGAGGGAGAGATGAGCAGTTCTTC. Its translation is CAISVMTGPGGRDEQFF.

The chain combines TRBV5-8 with TRBJ1-3; a weak D match, TRBD1 (6 bases). CDR1 and CDR2 (germline): SGHTS, YDEGEE. Trimming removed 4 bases from V and 2 bases from J, with 19 bases in between. This CDR3 spans 17 amino acids. The CDR3, as DNA: TGTGCCAGCAGCGCTGGGACAAACCTCGGTCCTGGAAACACCATATATTTT. This sequence encodes CASSAGTNLGPGNTIYF.

This clone appeared a few times. The chain employs TRBV4-1 and TRBJ1-3; D uncertain. V dropped 1 base and J dropped 0 bases, with 10 bases sitting between them. The CDR3 runs 16 residues. Germline CDR1 is MGHRA and CDR2 is YSYEKL. The CDR3 DNA is TGCGCCAGCAGCCAAGGGTTCGCACACTCTGGAAACACCATATATTTT. This sequence encodes CASSQGFAHSGNTIYF.

The chain carries TRBV29-1 and TRBJ2-3, with 8 nucleotides matching TRBD2. The V segment lost 0 bases and the J segment 6 bases; nucleotides outside the gene matches: 11. Per the germline V gene, CDR1 is SQVTM and CDR2 is ANQGSEA. The CDR3 runs to 16 residues. CDR3 protein: CSVEDSAQTSDDTQYF. The CDR3 DNA reads as TGCAGCGTTGAAGATTCAGCCCAGACTAGCGACGATACGCAGTATTTT.

This clone was counted between two and nine times. The chain carries TRBV7-2 and TRBJ2-3; D might be TRBD1 (5 bases). V lost 0 bases and J 7 bases, leaving 14 bases between the germline ends. The germline CDR1 and CDR2 sequences are SGHTA and FQGNSA. The CDR3 loop spans 15 amino acids. CDR3: CASSLAVGPVYTQYF. The DNA for the CDR3 is TGTGCCAGCAGCTTAGCTGTGGGGCCCGTGTATACGCAGTATTTT. Complete variable domain (other parts from reference TRBV7-2 and TRBJ2-3): GAGVSQSPSNKVTEKGKDVELRCDPISGHTALYWYRQSLGQGLEFLIYFQGNSAPDKSGLPSDRFSAERTGGSVSTLTIQRTQQEDSAVYLCASSLAVGPVYTQYFGPGTRLTVL.

This chain joins TRBV30 and TRBJ1-4; D call uncertain. The germline V gene has CDR1 GTSNPN and CDR2 SVGIG (reference sequence). Trimming cost V 4 bases and J 4 bases, with 4 bases left between them. CDR3 length: 11 residues. This CDR3 reads CAWTYNEKLFF. CDR3 sequence (DNA): TGTGCCTGGACTTATAATGAAAAACTGTTTTTT.

This clone has only one observation. This chain joins TRBV10-3 and TRBJ2-1, with no clear D. The CDR3 is 13 amino acids. Trimming took 6 bases from V and 5 from J, leaving 11 bases between them. The germline gives CDR1 ENHRY, CDR2 SYGVKD. CDR3 loop: CAISADWHNEQFF. CDR3 in DNA: TGTGCCATCAGCGCCGACTGGCACAATGAGCAGTTCTTC.

The V gene is TRBV29-1, the J gene TRBJ2-3; perhaps TRBD1 as D (5 bases). The CDR3 covers 12 residues. Germline lookup yields CDR1 SQVTM and CDR2 ANQGSEA. V was shortened by 7 bases and J by 2 bases, with 10 bases between the two germline ends. Written as DNA, the CDR3 is TGCAGCGCTCGACAGACCACAGATACGCAGTATTTT. Protein: CSARQTTDTQYF.

The chain employs TRBV30 and TRBJ2-3; no clear D. The V end was cut by 0 bases, the J end by 2 bases, with 9 bases between. Germline loops: CDR1 GTSNPN, CDR2 SVGIG (reference sequence). This CDR3 is 14 amino acids long. This CDR3 is CAWSVPYYTDTQYF. In nucleotides, the CDR3 is TGTGCCTGGAGTGTACCATACTACACAGATACGCAGTATTTT.

This clone came up once. The CDR3: CASTRSGDTGELFF. The CDR3 nucleotides are TGTGCCAGCACTAGGTCGGGGGACACCGGGGAGCTGTTTTTT. The rearrangement joins TRBV7-6 to TRBJ2-2; the D gene is possibly TRBD2 (6 bases). With 7 bases removed from V and 3 bases from J, the gap between germline ends came to 12 bases. Germline CDR1 is SGHVS and CDR2 is FNYEAQ. The CDR3 is 14 amino acids.

The V call is TRBV7-2, the J call TRBJ1-1; D possibly corresponds to TRBD1 (5 bases). This CDR3 is built from 12 residues. Trimming removed 5 bases from V and 8 bases from J, with 12 bases in between. Germline CDR1 reads SGHTA; CDR2 reads FQGNSA. The CDR3 loop is CASSPQGLEAFF. The CDR3 bases are TGTGCCAGCAGCCCGCAGGGTTTGGAAGCTTTCTTT.

The chain uses TRBV29-1 and TRBJ1-1; possible D gene TRBD1, 5 bases. Germline V gives CDR1 SQVTM, CDR2 ANQGSEA. V shed 5 bases and J shed 5 bases, with 12 bases lying between them. The CDR3 has 12 amino acids. The CDR3 loop is CSVSRAGTEAFF. The CDR3 coding sequence is TGCAGCGTTTCCAGGGCGGGGACTGAAGCTTTCTTT.

The chain is built from TRBV6-1 and TRBJ1-5, with 11 bases that match TRBD1. The CDR3 is 14 amino acids. V dropped 6 bases and J dropped 5; count of bases not matched to a gene: 3. The germline V gene encodes CDR1 MNHNS and CDR2 SASEGT. Here the CDR3 reads CASRRDRGDQPQHF. CDR3 sequence (DNA): TGTGCCAGCAGGCGGGACAGGGGGGATCAGCCCCAGCATTTT.

There are many counts of this clone. The rearrangement links TRBV28 to TRBJ1-5; D uncertain. Germline loops: CDR1 MDHEN, CDR2 SYDVKM. The CDR3 sequence is 15 residues long. V lost 3 bases, J lost 3 bases, and 12 bases lay in between. CDR3 protein: CASSLPGYDNQPQHF. CDR3 DNA: TGTGCCAGCAGTTTGCCCGGGTATGACAATCAGCCCCAGCATTTT.